The 3 T cell receptor beta chains listed next were all sequenced from one sample in a study of cytomegalovirus exposure and HLA in healthy donors. The PCR made use of 60 Vbeta and 13 Jbeta primers. Sequencing was performed with immunoSEQ multiplex PCR; in TCRdb, only in-frame clones are kept and a portion is missing. The sample has about 90,000 clones; under 80% are singletons. Sequences were obtained from PBMCs. These receptors all stem from a boy younger than 18 in good health and CMV-seronegative.

The V and J genes are TRBV5-1 and TRBJ2-1, with D possibly matching TRBD2 (5 bases). V lost 6 bases to trimming and J lost 4 bases, with 17 bases between them. In germline, CDR1 is SGHRS, CDR2 YFSETQ. The CDR3 length is 15 residues. CDR3 amino acids: CASTAEGIGYNEQFF. The CDR3 nucleotides are TGCGCCAGCACAGCGGAAGGAATTGGGTACAATGAGCAGTTCTTC.

The CDR3 spells CASSFVLGYTF. The CDR3 coding sequence is TGTGCCAGCAGTTTTGTCCTGGGCTACACCTTC. The chain has TRBV28 and TRBJ1-2; no firm D call. Deletions cut 3 bases from V and 8 bases from J, with 7 bases between. The CDR3 consists of 11 residues. Germline V gene lookup returns CDR1 MDHEN and CDR2 SYDVKM.

This clone was detected only once. The rearrangement uses TRBV19 and TRBJ2-7, with D possibly matching TRBD1 (6 bases). Trimming took 10 bases from V and 1 from J, leaving 17 bases between them. CDR1 is LNHDA, CDR2 SQIVND, per germline (reference sequence). The CDR3 loop spans 14 amino acids. CDR3 in amino acids: CATSRTEVSYEQYF. The CDR3 DNA follows: TGTGCCACGAGCCGGACAGAAGTATCCTACGAGCAGTACTTC.